The clone carrying this TCR beta chain was seen a handful of times. The antigen is not known. TCRdb passed the reads through MiXCR, listing each CDR3 protein once. In the table there are roughly 340,000 distinct CDR3 sequences, almost 30% of which are singletons. The CDR3 has 14 amino acids. The V gene end was trimmed by 6 bases and the J gene end by 5 bases; junction bases not matched to a gene: 8. Germline lookup yields CDR1 SQVTM and CDR2 ANQGSEA. The data derive from a study of T cell repertoires in cytomegalovirus infection. About the research overall: HLA-B-restricted CMV epitopes that are well studied were used alongside recently identified HLA-C-restricted ones. CMV infection plus the matching HLA type was flagged by public TCR beta signatures.

General study results and limits: HLA-C-restricted CMV-specific TCR beta clonotypes were dominant in the ex vivo response. Of the TCR beta families, the public ones yielded a cumulative frequency that identified carriers of CMV plus the relevant HLA.

This chain joins TRBV29-1 and TRBJ1-5, with 9 nucleotides matching TRBD1. Here the sequenced sample was cultured PBMCs, taken from culture after CMV antigen stimulation. This sequence was found in a human donor in good health (CMV status not recorded). Some clones in this sample may be carry-over from other donors' samples. The CDR3 region is CSVARTGEYQPQHF. In nucleotides, the CDR3 is TGCAGCGTAGCTAGGACAGGGGAGTATCAGCCCCAGCATTTT.